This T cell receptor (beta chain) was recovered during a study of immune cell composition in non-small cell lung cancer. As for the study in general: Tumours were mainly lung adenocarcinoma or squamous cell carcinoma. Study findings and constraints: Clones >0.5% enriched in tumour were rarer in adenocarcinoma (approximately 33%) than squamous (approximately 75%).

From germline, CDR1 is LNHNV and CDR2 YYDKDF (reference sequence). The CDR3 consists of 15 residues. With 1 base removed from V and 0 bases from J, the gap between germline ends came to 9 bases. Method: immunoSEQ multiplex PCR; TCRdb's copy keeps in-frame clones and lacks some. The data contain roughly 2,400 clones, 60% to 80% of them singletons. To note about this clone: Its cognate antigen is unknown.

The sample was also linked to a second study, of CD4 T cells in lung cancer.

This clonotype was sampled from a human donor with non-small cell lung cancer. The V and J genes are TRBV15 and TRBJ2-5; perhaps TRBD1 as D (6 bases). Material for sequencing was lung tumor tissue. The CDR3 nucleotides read TGTGCCACCAGCAGAGGGCCAGGGGACCAAGAGACCCAGTACTTC. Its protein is CATSRGPGDQETQYF. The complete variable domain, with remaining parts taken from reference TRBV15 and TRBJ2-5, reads DAMVIQNPRYQVTQFGKPVTLSCSQTLNHNVMYWYQQKSSQAPKLLFHYYDKDFNNEADTPDNFQSRRPNTSFCFLDIRSPGLGDTAMYLCATSRGPGDQETQYFGPGTRLLVL.